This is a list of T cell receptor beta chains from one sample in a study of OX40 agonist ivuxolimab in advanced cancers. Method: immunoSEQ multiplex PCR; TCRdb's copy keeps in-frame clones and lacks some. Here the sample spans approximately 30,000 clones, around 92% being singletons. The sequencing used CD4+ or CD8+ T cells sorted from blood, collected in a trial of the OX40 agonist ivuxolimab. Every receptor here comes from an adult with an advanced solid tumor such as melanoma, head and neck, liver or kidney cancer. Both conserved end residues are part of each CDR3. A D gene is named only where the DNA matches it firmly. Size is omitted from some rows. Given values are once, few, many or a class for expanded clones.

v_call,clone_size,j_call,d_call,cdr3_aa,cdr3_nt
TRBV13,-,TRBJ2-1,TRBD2,CASSLGLAEYNEQFF,TGTGCCAGCAGCCTGGGACTAGCCGAATACAATGAGCAGTTCTTC
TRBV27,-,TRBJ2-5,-,CAPGGTQYF,TGTGCCCCGGGCGGGACCCAGTACTTC
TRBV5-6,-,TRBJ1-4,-,CASSLSPYLGNEKLFF,TGTGCCAGCAGCTTGTCCCCCTACCTAGGCAATGAAAAACTGTTTTTT
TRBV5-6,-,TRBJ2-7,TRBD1,CASSGTGYEQYF,TGTGCCAGCAGTGGGACAGGCTACGAGCAGTACTTC
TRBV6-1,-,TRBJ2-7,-,CASSKAGEVDHEQYF,TGTGCCAGCAGCAAGGCAGGAGAGGTCGATCACGAGCAGTACTTC
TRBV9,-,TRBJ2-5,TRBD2,CASSVGAGARQETQYF,TGTGCCAGCAGCGTAGGGGCGGGAGCGCGTCAAGAGACCCAGTACTTC
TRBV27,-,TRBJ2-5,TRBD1,CASLGQGEETQYF,TGTGCCAGCTTGGGACAGGGGGAGGAGACCCAGTACTTC
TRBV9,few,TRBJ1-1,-,CASSVEGNTEAFF,TGTGCCAGCAGCGTAGAAGGGAACACTGAAGCTTTCTTT
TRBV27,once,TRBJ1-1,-,CASRIDWMNTEAFF,TGTGCCAGCCGGATCGATTGGATGAACACTGAAGCTTTCTTT
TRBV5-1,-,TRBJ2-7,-,CASRESYEQYF,TGCGCCAGCAGGGAGTCCTACGAGCAGTACTTC
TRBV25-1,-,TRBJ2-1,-,CASSDSSNEQFF,TGTGCCAGCAGTGACTCCAGCAATGAGCAGTTCTTC
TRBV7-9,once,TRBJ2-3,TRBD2,CASSLMRAGPSTDTQYF,TGTGCCAGCAGCTTGATGCGAGCGGGACCCAGCACAGATACGCAGTATTTT
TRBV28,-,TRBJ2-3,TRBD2,CASSIETSGRARVIDTQYF,TGTGCCAGCAGTATAGAGACTAGCGGGAGGGCCCGGGTCATAGATACGCAGTATTTT
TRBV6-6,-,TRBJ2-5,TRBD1,CASSSWTGPETQYF,TGTGCCAGCAGTTCATGGACAGGGCCGGAGACCCAGTACTTC
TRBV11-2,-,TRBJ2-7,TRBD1,CASSFGDRAPYEQYF,TGTGCCAGCAGCTTCGGGGACAGGGCCCCCTACGAGCAGTACTTC
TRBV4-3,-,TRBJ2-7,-,CASSQDRSDLDEQYF,TGCGCCAGCAGCCAAGATCGTAGTGATCTCGACGAGCAGTACTTC
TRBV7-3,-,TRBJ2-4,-,CASSPSDSNIQYF,TGTGCCAGCAGCCCCTCGGACAGTAACATTCAGTACTTC
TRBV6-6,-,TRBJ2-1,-,CAISTSSYNEQFF,TGCGCAATTAGTACCAGCTCCTACAATGAGCAGTTCTTC
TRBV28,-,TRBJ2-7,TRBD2,CASTFLAAGVYEQYF,TGTGCCAGCACCTTTTTGGCAGCGGGAGTCTACGAGCAGTACTTC
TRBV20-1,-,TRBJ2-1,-,CSASPPGEQFF,TGCAGTGCTAGTCCCCCCGGGGAGCAGTTCTTC
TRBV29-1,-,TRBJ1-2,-,CSLRTQAYGYTF,TGCAGCCTCAGAACCCAGGCCTATGGCTACACCTTC
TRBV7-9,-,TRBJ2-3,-,CASSLVEYTQYF,TGTGCCAGCAGCTTAGTTGAGTATACGCAGTATTTT
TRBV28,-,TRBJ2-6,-,CASSPFRDRRPGANVLTF,TGTGCCAGCAGCCCCTTTCGGGACCGGCGGCCCGGGGCCAACGTCCTGACTTTC
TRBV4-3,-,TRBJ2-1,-,CASSQDGGDNEQFF,TGCGCCAGCAGCCAAGATGGCGGGGACAATGAGCAGTTCTTC
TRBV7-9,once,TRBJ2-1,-,CASSSTLSMTAYNEQFF,TGTGCCAGCAGCTCCACCCTATCGATGACAGCGTACAATGAGCAGTTCTTC
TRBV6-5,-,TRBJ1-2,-,CASSFIRGFGYTF,TGTGCCAGCAGTTTCATCCGGGGGTTTGGCTACACCTTC
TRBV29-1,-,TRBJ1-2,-,CSVPSRGFTNYGYTF,TGCAGCGTTCCATCTCGGGGGTTTACTAACTATGGCTACACCTTC
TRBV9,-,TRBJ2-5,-,CASSAPETQYF,TGTGCCAGCAGCGCCCCCGAGACCCAGTACTTC
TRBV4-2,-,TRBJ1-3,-,CASSQGRVGNTIYF,TGTGCCAGCAGCCAAGGCAGGGTTGGAAACACCATATATTTT
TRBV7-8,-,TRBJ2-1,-,CASSWADPSYNEQFF,TGTGCCAGCAGCTGGGCGGATCCCTCCTACAATGAGCAGTTCTTC
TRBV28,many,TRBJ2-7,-,CASSPGWEQYF,TGTGCCAGCAGTCCAGGGTGGGAGCAGTACTTC
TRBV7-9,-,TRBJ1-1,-,CASSVGPQGYTEAFF,TGTGCCAGCAGCGTAGGACCACAGGGCTACACTGAAGCTTTCTTT